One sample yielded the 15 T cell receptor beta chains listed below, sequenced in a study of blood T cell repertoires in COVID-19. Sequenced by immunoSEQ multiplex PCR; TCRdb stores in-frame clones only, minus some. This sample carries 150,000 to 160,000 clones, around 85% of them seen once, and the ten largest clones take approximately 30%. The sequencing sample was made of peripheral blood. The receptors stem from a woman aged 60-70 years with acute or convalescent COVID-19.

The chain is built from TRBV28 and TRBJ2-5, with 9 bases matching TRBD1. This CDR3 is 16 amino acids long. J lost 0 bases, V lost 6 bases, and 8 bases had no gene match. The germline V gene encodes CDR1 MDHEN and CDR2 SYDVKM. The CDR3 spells CASSAPGQGNQETQYF. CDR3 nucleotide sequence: TGTGCCAGCAGCGCTCCGGGACAGGGAAACCAAGAGACCCAGTACTTC.

CDR3 loop: CASTSGQGSTEAFF. The CDR3 nucleotides are TGTGCCAGCACTTCTGGACAGGGGTCCACTGAAGCTTTCTTT. The chain is built from TRBV9 and TRBJ1-1; TRBD1 matches 9 bases. Unmatched junction bases numbered 7, after V lost 6 bases and J lost 4 bases. There are 14 residues in the CDR3. Germline V CDR1 and CDR2: SGDLS, YYNGEE.

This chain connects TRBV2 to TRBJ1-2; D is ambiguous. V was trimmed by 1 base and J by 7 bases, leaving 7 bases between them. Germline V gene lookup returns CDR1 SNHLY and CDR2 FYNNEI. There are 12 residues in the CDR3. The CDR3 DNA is TGTGCCAGCAGTGAAGTGCCGGGTGGCTACACCTTC. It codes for CASSEVPGGYTF.

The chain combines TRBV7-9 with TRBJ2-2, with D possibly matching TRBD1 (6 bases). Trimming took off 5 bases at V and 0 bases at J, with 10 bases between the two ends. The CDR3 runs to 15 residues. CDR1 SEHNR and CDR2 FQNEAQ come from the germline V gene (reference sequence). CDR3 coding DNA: TGTGCCAGCAGCGACGGACAGACGAACACCGGGGAGCTGTTTTTT. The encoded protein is CASSDGQTNTGELFF.

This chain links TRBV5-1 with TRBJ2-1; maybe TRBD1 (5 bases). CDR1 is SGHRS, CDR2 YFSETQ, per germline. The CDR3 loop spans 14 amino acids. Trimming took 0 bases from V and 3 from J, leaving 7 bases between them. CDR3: CASSLETGYNEQFF. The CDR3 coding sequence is TGCGCCAGCAGCTTGGAAACAGGCTACAATGAGCAGTTCTTC.

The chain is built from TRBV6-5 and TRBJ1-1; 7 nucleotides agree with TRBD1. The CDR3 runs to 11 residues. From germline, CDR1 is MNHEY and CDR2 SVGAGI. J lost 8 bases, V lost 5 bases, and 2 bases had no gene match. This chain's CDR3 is CASSSRGEAFF. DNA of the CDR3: TGTGCCAGCAGTAGCAGGGGGGAAGCTTTCTTT.

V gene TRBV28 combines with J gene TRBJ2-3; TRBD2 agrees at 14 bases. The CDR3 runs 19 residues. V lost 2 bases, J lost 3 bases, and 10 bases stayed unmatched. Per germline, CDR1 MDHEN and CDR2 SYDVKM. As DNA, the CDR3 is TGTGCCAGCAGTTTAATAATTAGGACTAGCGGGGGGAGTACAGATACGCAGTATTTT. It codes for CASSLIIRTSGGSTDTQYF.

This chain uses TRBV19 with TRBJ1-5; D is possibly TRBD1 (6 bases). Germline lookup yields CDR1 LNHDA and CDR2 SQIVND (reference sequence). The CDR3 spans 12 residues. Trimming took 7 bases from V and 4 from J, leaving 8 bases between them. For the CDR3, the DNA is TGTGCCAGTAATCAGGGGAATCAGCCCCAGCATTTT. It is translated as CASNQGNQPQHF.

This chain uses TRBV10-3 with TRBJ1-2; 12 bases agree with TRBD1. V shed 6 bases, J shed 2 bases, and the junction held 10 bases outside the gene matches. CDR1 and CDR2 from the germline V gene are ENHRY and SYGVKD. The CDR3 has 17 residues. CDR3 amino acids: CAIRNWDRGLENYGYTF. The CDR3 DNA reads TGTGCCATCAGGAATTGGGACAGGGGGCTCGAGAACTATGGCTACACCTTC.

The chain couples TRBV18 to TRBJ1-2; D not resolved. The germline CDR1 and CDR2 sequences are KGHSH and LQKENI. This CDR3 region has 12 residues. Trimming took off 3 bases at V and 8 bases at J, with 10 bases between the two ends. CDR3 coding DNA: TGTGCCAGCTCACCCACGAGCTCGGGCTACACCTTC. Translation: CASSPTSSGYTF.

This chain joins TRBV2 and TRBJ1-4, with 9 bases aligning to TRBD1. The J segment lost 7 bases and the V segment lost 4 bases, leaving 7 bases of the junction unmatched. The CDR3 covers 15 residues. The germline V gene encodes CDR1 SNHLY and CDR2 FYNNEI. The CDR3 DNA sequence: TGTGCCAGCAGTGGTACAGGGGGCAGGGGTGAAAAACTGTTTTTT. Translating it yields CASSGTGGRGEKLFF.

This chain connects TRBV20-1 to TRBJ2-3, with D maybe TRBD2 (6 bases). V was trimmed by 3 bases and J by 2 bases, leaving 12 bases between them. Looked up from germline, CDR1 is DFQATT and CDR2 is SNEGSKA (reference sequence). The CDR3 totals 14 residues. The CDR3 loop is CSASISGPTDTQYF. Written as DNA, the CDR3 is TGCAGTGCTAGTATCAGCGGGCCCACAGATACGCAGTATTTT.

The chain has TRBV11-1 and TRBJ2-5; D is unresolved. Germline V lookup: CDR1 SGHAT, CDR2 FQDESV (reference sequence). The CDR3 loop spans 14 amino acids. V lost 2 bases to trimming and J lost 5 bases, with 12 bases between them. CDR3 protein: CASSLNLGSETQYF. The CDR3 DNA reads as TGTGCCAGCAGCTTAAATTTGGGCTCGGAGACCCAGTACTTC.

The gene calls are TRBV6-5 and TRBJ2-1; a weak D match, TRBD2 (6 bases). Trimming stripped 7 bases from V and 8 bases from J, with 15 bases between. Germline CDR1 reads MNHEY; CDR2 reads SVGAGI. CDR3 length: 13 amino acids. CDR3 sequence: CASNPRGAHEQFF. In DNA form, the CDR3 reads TGTGCCAGCAACCCGCGGGGAGCGCATGAGCAGTTCTTC.

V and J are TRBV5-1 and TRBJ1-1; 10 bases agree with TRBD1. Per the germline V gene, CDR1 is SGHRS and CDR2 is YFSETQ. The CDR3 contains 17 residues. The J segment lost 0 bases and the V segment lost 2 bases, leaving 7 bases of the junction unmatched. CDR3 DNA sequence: TGCGCCAGCAGCTTACGACAGGGGGCGTTTATGAACACTGAAGCTTTCTTT. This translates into CASSLRQGAFMNTEAFF.